This TCR beta chain was sequenced in a study of siplizumab effects on memory and regulatory T cells. Germline V gene lookup returns CDR1 MGHRA and CDR2 YSYEKL. The CDR3 is 11 amino acids. Trimming cost V 6 bases and J 5 bases, with 6 bases left between them. Assays captured roughly 9.3 x 10^4 TCR templates per sample. Data came from immunoSEQ multiplex PCR; TCRdb stores just in-frame clones and leaves some out. The data show about 64,000 clones, approximately 97% seen once. The sequence was collected from a human donor in good health. The source material was naive CD8+ T cells sorted from blood. This chain links TRBV4-1 with TRBJ2-3; a weak D match, TRBD2 (6 bases). In DNA, the CDR3 is TGCGCCAGCAGGGGGGGAGATACGCAGTATTTT. Translation gives CASRGGDTQYF.